These 21 T cell receptor beta chains share one sample of origin, sequenced in a study of Ad26.COV2.S vaccination and SARS-CoV-2 variants (dated by TCRdb to the early 2020s). The library came from the immunoSEQ multiplex PCR assay. Entries here come from immuneACCESS through TCRdb and include only in-frame sequences with V and J called. Some clones fail to appear in such tables; in the studies checked, an unresolved V gene covers under half of the shortfall, and the cause of the remainder is unknown. The sample table holds about 330,000 clones, of which 75% to 90% were seen once. The ten largest make up around 5.5% of the sample. The treatment or condition label of this sample denotes: roughly 20 received Ad26.COV2.S at low or high dose, single or two shots; about 5 received placebo; per-sample allocation not given. For vaccine and placebo recipients, repertoires were sequenced using samples collected on day 63 after the first injection.

The sample consisted of peripheral blood, taken in a trial of Ad26.COV2.S vaccine versus placebo. These receptors all come from a person between 18 and 59 years old who received the Ad26.COV2.S COVID-19 vaccine or a placebo.

In nucleotides, the CDR3 is TGTGCCAGCAGTTACCCGGGCAGGCTCTACGAGCAGTACGTC. It translates to CASSYPGRLYEQYV. The chain is built from TRBV6-2 or TRBV6-3 and TRBJ2-7, with D unresolved. With 2 bases removed from V and 3 bases from J, the gap between germline ends came to 11 bases. The V gene's germline CDR1 is MNHEY and CDR2 SVGEGT. The CDR3 is 14 residues long.

The rearrangement joins TRBV5-6 to TRBJ2-7, with a weak D call TRBD2 (5 bases). CDR3 length: 14 residues. CDR1 SGHDT and CDR2 YYEEEE come from the germline V gene. Trimming pared 2 bases from V and 7 bases from J, leaving 16 bases between. CDR3 DNA sequence: TGTGCCAGCAGCTTCCCCCTAAAGGGAGCAGAGCAGTACTTC. This gives the protein CASSFPLKGAEQYF.

The V gene is TRBV6-2 or TRBV6-3, the J gene TRBJ1-3; D call uncertain. The CDR3 length is 14 residues. The germline V and J ends were trimmed by 7 bases and 2 bases, with 12 bases remaining between them. CDR1 and CDR2 from the germline V gene are MNHEY and SVGEGT. The DNA for the CDR3 is TGTGCCAGCATTCACTCCGGGACTGGAAACACCATATATTTT. Its protein is CASIHSGTGNTIYF.

The genes are TRBV9 and TRBJ2-7, with 10 nucleotides matching TRBD2. Germline lookup yields CDR1 SGDLS and CDR2 YYNGEE. CDR3 length: 16 residues. Losses at the gene ends were 0 bases for V and 6 bases for J; bases not matched to a gene: 9. The CDR3 sequence: CASSVVGSGRNGEQYV. The CDR3 nucleotides read TGTGCCAGCAGCGTAGTGGGTAGCGGGAGGAACGGCGAGCAGTACGTC.

This chain uses TRBV12-3 or TRBV12-4 with TRBJ2-1; no clear D. The V end lost 6 bases, the J end lost 14 bases, and 5 bases lay between the germline ends. This CDR3 has 8 amino acids. In nucleotides, the CDR3 is TGTGCCAGCAGACCCGAGTTCTTC. Translating it yields CASRPEFF.

The rearrangement uses TRBV4-3 and TRBJ1-2, with 8 bases fitting TRBD1. The CDR3 runs 16 residues. Trimming removed 0 bases from V and 2 bases from J; junction bases left unmatched: 5. The germline V gene has CDR1 LGHNA and CDR2 YSLEER. CDR3 region: CASSQEDRAVNYGYTF. The DNA for the CDR3 is TGCGCCAGCAGCCAAGAGGACAGGGCCGTAAACTATGGCTACACCTTC.

The J gene is TRBJ1-1, the V gene TRBV11-3; no reliable D call. V was shortened by 5 bases and J by 0 bases, with 10 bases between the two germline ends. Germline CDR1 reads SGHNT; CDR2 reads YENEEA. This CDR3 has 14 residues. The CDR3 loop is CASSHLNLNTEAFF. Here the CDR3 DNA reads TGTGCCAGCAGCCACCTCAACCTGAACACTGAAGCTTTCTTT.

This clone occurred once. This sequence may be a read error, since a much larger clone differs from it by one base. This CDR3 reads CASSRQGANTEAFF. DNA of the CDR3: TGTGCCAGCAGTAGACAGGGGGCGAACACTGAAGCTTTCTTT. The V and J genes are TRBV27 and TRBJ1-1; 10 positions agree with TRBD1. In germline, CDR1 is MNHEY, CDR2 SMNVEV (reference sequence). Unmatched junction bases numbered 1, after V lost 5 bases and J lost 1 base. The CDR3 covers 14 residues.

The V and J genes are TRBV28 and TRBJ2-5, with D possibly being TRBD1 (5 bases). V was trimmed by 8 bases and J by 1 base, leaving 11 bases between them. Germline-derived CDR1 and CDR2 are MDHEN and SYDVKM. The CDR3 is made up of 13 amino acids. CDR3: CASFEQAQETQYF. The CDR3 DNA is TGTGCCAGCTTCGAACAGGCCCAAGAGACCCAGTACTTC.

This chain's CDR3 is CASSLYIQDSGNTIYF. The CDR3 DNA reads TGTGCCAGCAGCTTATATATCCAGGACTCTGGAAACACCATATATTTT. This chain uses TRBV7-6 with TRBJ1-3; D is undetermined. Germline V lookup: CDR1 SGHVS, CDR2 FNYEAQ. This CDR3 is 16 amino acids long. V was pared by 2 bases and J by 0 bases, with 11 bases between.

The chain couples TRBV4-3 to TRBJ2-2; weak D call: TRBD1 (6 bases). V lost 0 bases to trimming and J lost 6 bases, with 14 bases between them. The CDR3 covers 16 residues. CDR1 and CDR2 from the germline V gene are LGHNA and YSLEER. The CDR3 is CASSQDAGAWAGELFF. In nucleotides, the CDR3 is TGCGCCAGCAGCCAAGATGCAGGGGCCTGGGCCGGGGAGCTGTTTTTT.

The J gene is TRBJ1-1, the V gene TRBV7-2; D is possibly TRBD1 (6 bases). Per the germline V gene, CDR1 is SGHTA and CDR2 is FQGNSA. Deletions cut 8 bases from V and 1 base from J, with 17 bases between. This CDR3 spans 15 amino acids. The chain's CDR3 is CASVPGGRRNTEAFF. The CDR3 bases are TGTGCCAGCGTACCTGGGGGGCGTCGGAACACTGAAGCTTTCTTT. Using reference TRBV7-2 and TRBJ1-1 for the parts outside the CDR3, the full variable domain is GAGVSQSPSNKVTEKGKDVELRCDPISGHTALYWYRQSLGQGLEFLIYFQGNSAPDKSGLPSDRFSAERTGGSVSTLTIQRTQQEDSAVYLCASVPGGRRNTEAFFGQGTRLTVV.

The chain joins TRBV10-1 to TRBJ1-1; TRBD1 aligns across 8 bases. The germline gives CDR1 WNHNN, CDR2 SYGVQD (reference sequence). This CDR3 has 14 residues. V shed 7 bases, J shed 5 bases, and the junction held 9 bases outside the gene matches. CDR3 region: CASTKSQGATEAFF. The CDR3 DNA follows: TGCGCCAGCACTAAATCGCAGGGGGCGACTGAAGCTTTCTTT.

V and J are TRBV11-3 and TRBJ1-1, with D perhaps TRBD1 (5 bases). The V end was cut by 3 bases, the J end by 2 bases, with 10 bases between. The CDR3 covers 14 residues. Germline CDR1 and CDR2: SGHNT and YENEEA. CDR3 region: CASSFGGINTEAFF. Written as DNA, the CDR3 is TGTGCCAGCAGCTTTGGGGGAATCAACACTGAAGCTTTCTTT. Full variable domain (outside the CDR3, taken from reference TRBV11-3 and TRBJ1-1): EAGVVQSPRYKIIEKKQPVAFWCNPISGHNTLYWYLQNLGQGPELLIRYENEEAVDDSQLPKDRFSAERLKGVDSTLKIQPAELGDSAVYLCASSFGGINTEAFFGQGTRLTVV.

As DNA, the CDR3 is TGTGCCAGCCACCAGGGCTCTGGAAACACCATATATTTT. This translates into CASHQGSGNTIYF. The chain employs TRBV6-5 and TRBJ1-3, with D possibly being TRBD1 (5 bases). Germline CDR1 reads MNHEY; CDR2 reads SVGAGI. The CDR3 is 13 amino acids. Trimming took off 8 bases at V and 0 bases at J, with 8 bases between the two ends.

The chain has TRBV20-1 and TRBJ1-2, with D possibly being TRBD1 (6 bases). The CDR3 covers 14 residues. V lost 3 bases to trimming and J lost 4 bases, with 15 bases between them. Germline V lookup: CDR1 DFQATT, CDR2 SNEGSKA (reference sequence). DNA for the CDR3: TGCAGTGCTAGTCTTTACAGGGATTTCTATGGCTACACCTTC. Translated: CSASLYRDFYGYTF.

This chain joins TRBV10-3 and TRBJ2-2; 9 nucleotides match TRBD2. V shed 3 bases, J shed 6 bases, and the junction held 5 bases outside the gene matches. The CDR3 covers 15 residues. In germline, CDR1 is ENHRY, CDR2 SYGVKD. Here the CDR3 reads CAISDPGLASGELFF. The CDR3 DNA sequence: TGTGCCATCAGTGACCCGGGACTAGCTTCCGGGGAGCTGTTTTTT.

The V call is TRBV4-3, the J call TRBJ1-1; 10 nucleotides line up with TRBD1. Trimming at V came to 3 bases and at J to 5 bases, leaving 9 bases not matched to a gene. Germline loops: CDR1 LGHNA, CDR2 YSLEER. The CDR3 covers 16 residues. CDR3 protein: CASSHPRDRGSTEAFF. CDR3 sequence (DNA): TGCGCCAGCAGCCACCCCCGGGACAGGGGTTCTACTGAAGCTTTCTTT.

This sequence joins TRBV5-4 and TRBJ1-1; no firm D call. The CDR3 loop spans 15 amino acids. V shed 4 bases and J shed 0 bases, with 13 bases lying between them. CDR1 is SGHNT and CDR2 is YYREEE in the germline V gene (reference sequence). CDR3 in amino acids: CASSTQDGMNTEAFF. In DNA form, the CDR3 reads TGTGCCAGCAGCACCCAAGACGGAATGAACACTGAAGCTTTCTTT.

The chain has TRBV2 and TRBJ2-3; D may be TRBD1 (5 bases). CDR3 size: 15 residues. CDR1 SNHLY and CDR2 FYNNEI come from the germline V gene. V lost 5 bases to trimming and J lost 4 bases, with 16 bases between them. Written as DNA, the CDR3 is TGTGCCAGCAGTCCCAGGGTTCTAGTTCCAGATACGCAGTATTTT. Amino acids: CASSPRVLVPDTQYF.

This chain links TRBV12-3 or TRBV12-4 with TRBJ2-1; D not resolved. The CDR3 consists of 12 residues. V was shortened by 4 bases and J by 12 bases, with 13 bases between the two germline ends. The CDR3 coding sequence is TGTGCCAGCAGTTCGGACGGAAAAAGGCAGTTCTTC. This codes for CASSSDGKRQFF.